Described below is a single T cell receptor (beta chain) sequence and its context. Its cognate antigen is unknown. Profiled with immunoSEQ multiplex PCR; TCRdb holds only in-frame clones, not every one. Of 110,000 to 150,000 clones in the sample, roughly 90% were seen once. These data are taken from a study of T cell responses to AZD1222 COVID-19 vaccine. Study findings and constraints: Scientists sampled the repertoires only once the peak T cell response had passed. Donors were mostly white British, more females; clonal diversity possibly underestimated.

Germline V gene data show CDR1 as LGHNA and CDR2 as YSLEER. CDR3 length: 15 amino acids. V lost 4 bases and J lost 6, with 19 bases in between. The V and J genes are TRBV4-3 and TRBJ2-7; possibly TRBD1 for D (6 bases). The TCR comes from an adult who received the AZD1222 COVID-19 vaccine. The material sequenced was peripheral blood, taken 28 days after the second AZD1222 dose. In nucleotides, the CDR3 is TGCGCCAGCAGCCCCGGGGCAGGGGCTATGGGCGAGCAGTACTTC. Its protein is CASSPGAGAMGEQYF.